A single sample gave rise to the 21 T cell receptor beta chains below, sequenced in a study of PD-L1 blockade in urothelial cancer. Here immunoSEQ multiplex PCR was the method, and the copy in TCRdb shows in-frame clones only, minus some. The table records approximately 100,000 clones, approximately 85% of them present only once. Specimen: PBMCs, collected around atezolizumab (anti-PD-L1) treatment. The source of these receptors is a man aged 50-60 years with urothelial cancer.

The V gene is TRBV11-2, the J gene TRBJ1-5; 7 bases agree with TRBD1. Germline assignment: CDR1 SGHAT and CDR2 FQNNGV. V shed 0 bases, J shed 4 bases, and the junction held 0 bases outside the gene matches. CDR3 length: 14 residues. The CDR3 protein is CASSLEDRNQPQHF. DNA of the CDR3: TGTGCCAGCAGCTTAGAGGACAGGAATCAGCCCCAGCATTTT.

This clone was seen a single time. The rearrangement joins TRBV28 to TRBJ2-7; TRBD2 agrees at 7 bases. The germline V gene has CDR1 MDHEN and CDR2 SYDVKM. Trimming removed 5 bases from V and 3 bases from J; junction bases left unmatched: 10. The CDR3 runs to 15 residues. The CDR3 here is CASSNGLGRVYEQYF. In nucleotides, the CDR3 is TGTGCCAGCAGTAACGGACTAGGACGCGTCTACGAGCAGTACTTC.

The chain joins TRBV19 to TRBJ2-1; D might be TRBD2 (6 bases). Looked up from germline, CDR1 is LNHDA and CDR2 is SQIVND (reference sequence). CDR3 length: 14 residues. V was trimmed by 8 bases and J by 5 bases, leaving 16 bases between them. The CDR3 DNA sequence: TGTGCCAGTTCGCGTGTAGGAGGGAACAATGAGCAGTTCTTC. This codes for CASSRVGGNNEQFF.

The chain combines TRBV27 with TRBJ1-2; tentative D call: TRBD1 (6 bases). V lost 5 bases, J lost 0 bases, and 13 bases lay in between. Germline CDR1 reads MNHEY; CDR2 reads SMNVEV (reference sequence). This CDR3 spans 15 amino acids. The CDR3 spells CASSGGGRANYGYTF. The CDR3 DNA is TGTGCCAGCAGTGGGGGCGGCAGGGCTAACTATGGCTACACCTTC.

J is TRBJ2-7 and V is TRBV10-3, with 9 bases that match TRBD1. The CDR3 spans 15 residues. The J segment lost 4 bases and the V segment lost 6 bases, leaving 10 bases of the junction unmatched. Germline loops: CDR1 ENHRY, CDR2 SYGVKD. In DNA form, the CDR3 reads TGTGCCATCAGCCCTATACAGGGGGCTAAGTACGAGCAGTACTTC. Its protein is CAISPIQGAKYEQYF.

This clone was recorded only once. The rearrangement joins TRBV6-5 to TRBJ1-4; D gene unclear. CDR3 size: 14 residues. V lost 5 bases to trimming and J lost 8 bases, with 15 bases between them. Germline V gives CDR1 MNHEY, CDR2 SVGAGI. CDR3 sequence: CASSLHGSWEKLFF. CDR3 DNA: TGTGCCAGCAGTCTCCACGGGAGTTGGGAAAAACTGTTTTTT.

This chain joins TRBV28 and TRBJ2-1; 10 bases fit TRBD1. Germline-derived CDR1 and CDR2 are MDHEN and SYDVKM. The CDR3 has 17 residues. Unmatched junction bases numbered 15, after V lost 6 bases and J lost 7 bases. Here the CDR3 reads CASRLNSRDRGKNEQFF. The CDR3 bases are TGTGCCAGCAGACTGAACTCCCGGGACAGGGGTAAAAATGAGCAGTTCTTC.

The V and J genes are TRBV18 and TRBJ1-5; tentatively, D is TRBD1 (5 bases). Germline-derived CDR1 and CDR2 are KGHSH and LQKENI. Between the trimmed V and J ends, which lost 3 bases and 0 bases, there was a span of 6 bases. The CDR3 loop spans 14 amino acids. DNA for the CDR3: TGTGCCAGCTCACCGACAGATAGCAATCAGCCCCAGCATTTT. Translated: CASSPTDSNQPQHF.

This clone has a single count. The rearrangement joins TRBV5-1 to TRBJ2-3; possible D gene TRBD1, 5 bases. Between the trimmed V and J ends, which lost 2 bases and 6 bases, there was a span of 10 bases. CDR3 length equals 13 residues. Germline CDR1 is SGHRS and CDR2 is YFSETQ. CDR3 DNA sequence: TGCGCCAGCAGCTTTACAGGTTCTGATACGCAGTATTTT. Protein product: CASSFTGSDTQYF.

The CDR3 loop is CASSDRQGFTGELFF. CDR3 sequence (DNA): TGTGCCAGCAGCGATCGGCAGGGCTTCACCGGGGAGCTGTTTTTT. The genes are TRBV7-3 and TRBJ2-2; TRBD1 is a possible D gene (5 bases). Trimming took off 5 bases at V and 4 bases at J, with 14 bases between the two ends. The CDR3 runs to 15 residues. Germline CDR1 and CDR2: SGHTA and FQGTGA.

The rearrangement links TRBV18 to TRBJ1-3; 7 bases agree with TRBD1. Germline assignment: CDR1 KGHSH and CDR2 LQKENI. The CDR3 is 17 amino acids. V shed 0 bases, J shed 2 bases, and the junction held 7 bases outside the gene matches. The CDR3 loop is CASSPPNVRGTGNTIYF. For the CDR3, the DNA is TGTGCCAGCTCACCACCGAATGTCAGGGGGACTGGAAACACCATATATTTT.

The CDR3 bases are TGCGCCAGCAGCTTGCAAAGGTCCGCGGGCTACGAGCAGTACTTC. The encoded protein is CASSLQRSAGYEQYF. The rearrangement links TRBV5-1 to TRBJ2-7, with D perhaps TRBD2 (5 bases). The V gene lost 1 base and the J gene lost 3 bases, with 14 bases spanning the gap. CDR1 SGHRS and CDR2 YFSETQ come from the germline V gene. CDR3 length equals 15 residues.

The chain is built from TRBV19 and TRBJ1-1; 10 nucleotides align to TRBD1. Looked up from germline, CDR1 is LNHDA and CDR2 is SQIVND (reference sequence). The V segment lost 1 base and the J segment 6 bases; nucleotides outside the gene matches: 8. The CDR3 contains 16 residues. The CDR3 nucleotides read TGTGCCAGTAGTATAGTCCCTCCCGGGACAGGGGCTGAAGCTTTCTTT. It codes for CASSIVPPGTGAEAFF.

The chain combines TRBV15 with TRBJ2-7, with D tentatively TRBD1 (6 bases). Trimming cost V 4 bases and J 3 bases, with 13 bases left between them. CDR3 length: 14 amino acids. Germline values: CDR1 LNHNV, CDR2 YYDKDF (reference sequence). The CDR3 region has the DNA TGTGCCACCAGCACGACAGGCAGCAACTACGAGCAGTACTTC. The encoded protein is CATSTTGSNYEQYF.

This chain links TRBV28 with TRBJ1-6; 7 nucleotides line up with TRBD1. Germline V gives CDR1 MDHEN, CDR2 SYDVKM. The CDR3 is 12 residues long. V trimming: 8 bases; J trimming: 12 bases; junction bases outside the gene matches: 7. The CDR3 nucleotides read TGTGCCAGCCGGGACAGTAAAATACCCCTCCACTTT. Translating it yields CASRDSKIPLHF. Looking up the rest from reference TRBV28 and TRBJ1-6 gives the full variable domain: DVKVTQSSRYLVKRTGEKVFLECVQDMDHENMFWYRQDPGLGLRLIYFSYDVKMKEKGDIPEGYSVSREKKERFSLILESASTNQTSMYLCASRDSKIPLHFGNGTRLTVT.

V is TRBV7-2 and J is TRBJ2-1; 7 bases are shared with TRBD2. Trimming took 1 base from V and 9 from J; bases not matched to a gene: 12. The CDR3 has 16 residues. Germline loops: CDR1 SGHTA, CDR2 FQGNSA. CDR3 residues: CASSLGGLVSRGEQFF. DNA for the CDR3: TGTGCCAGCAGCTTAGGAGGACTAGTTAGTCGGGGTGAGCAGTTCTTC.

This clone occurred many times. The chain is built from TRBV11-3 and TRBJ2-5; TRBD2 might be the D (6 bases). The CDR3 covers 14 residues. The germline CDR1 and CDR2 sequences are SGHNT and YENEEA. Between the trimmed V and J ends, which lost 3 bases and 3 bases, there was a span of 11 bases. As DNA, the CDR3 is TGTGCCAGCAGCTTGGGCAGGGAGGAAGAGACCCAGTACTTC. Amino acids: CASSLGREEETQYF. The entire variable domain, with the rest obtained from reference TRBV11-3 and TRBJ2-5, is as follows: EAGVVQSPRYKIIEKKQPVAFWCNPISGHNTLYWYLQNLGQGPELLIRYENEEAVDDSQLPKDRFSAERLKGVDSTLKIQPAELGDSAVYLCASSLGREEETQYFGPGTRLLVL.

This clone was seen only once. CDR3 protein: CASSFGPGDNEQFF. As DNA, the CDR3 is TGTGCCAGCAGCTTTGGTCCGGGAGACAATGAGCAGTTCTTC. V and J are TRBV5-6 and TRBJ2-1; D may be TRBD2 (6 bases). Germline loops: CDR1 SGHDT, CDR2 YYEEEE. This CDR3 spans 14 amino acids. The V end was cut by 2 bases, the J end by 5 bases, with 11 bases between.

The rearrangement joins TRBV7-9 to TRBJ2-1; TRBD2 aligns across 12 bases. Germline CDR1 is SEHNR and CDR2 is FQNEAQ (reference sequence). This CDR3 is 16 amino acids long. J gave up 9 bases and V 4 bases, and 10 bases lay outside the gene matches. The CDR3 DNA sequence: TGTGCCAGCAGCTCCCGGACTAGCGGGGATTTGGGTGAGCAGTTCTTC. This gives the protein CASSSRTSGDLGEQFF.

The CDR3 sequence is CASSRGNSPLHF. The CDR3 DNA sequence: TGTGCCAGCAGCCGGGGGAATTCACCCCTCCACTTT. The genes are TRBV11-3 and TRBJ1-6; the D gene is possibly TRBD1 (5 bases). Trimming took off 5 bases at V and 7 bases at J, with 6 bases between the two ends. Germline V gives CDR1 SGHNT, CDR2 YENEEA. The CDR3 is 12 amino acids. The variable domain in full, with the rest retrieved from reference TRBV11-3 and TRBJ1-6, is EAGVVQSPRYKIIEKKQPVAFWCNPISGHNTLYWYLQNLGQGPELLIRYENEEAVDDSQLPKDRFSAERLKGVDSTLKIQPAELGDSAVYLCASSRGNSPLHFGNGTRLTVT.

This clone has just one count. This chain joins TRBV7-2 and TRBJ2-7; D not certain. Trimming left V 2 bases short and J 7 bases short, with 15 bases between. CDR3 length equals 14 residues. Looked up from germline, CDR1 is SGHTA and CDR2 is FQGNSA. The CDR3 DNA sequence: TGTGCCAGCAGCTTACGACGAGGCTCTGGAGAGCAGTACTTC. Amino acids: CASSLRRGSGEQYF.